This is a list of T cell receptor beta chains from one sample in a study of OX40 agonist ivuxolimab in advanced cancers. Data came from immunoSEQ multiplex PCR; TCRdb stores just in-frame clones and leaves some out. This table has over 85,000 clones, about four fifths appearing once. Sequencing used CD4+ or CD8+ T cells sorted from blood, obtained in a trial of the OX40 agonist ivuxolimab. The receptor source for this set is an adult with an advanced solid tumor such as melanoma, head and neck, liver or kidney cancer. CDR3s leave out the opening cysteine and the closing phenylalanine or tryptophan. Only part of the rows carry a size: once, few, many, or a class if the clone is expanded.

abundance: NA; j_gene: TRBJ2-7; v_gene: TRBV7-2; CDR3aa: ASSNRGGTGEQY
abundance: NA; j_gene: TRBJ1-2; v_gene: TRBV28; CDR3aa: ASSEIKGYT
abundance: NA; j_gene: TRBJ2-1; v_gene: TRBV7-6; CDR3aa: ASSLENPGSSYNEQF
abundance: few; j_gene: TRBJ2-1; v_gene: TRBV11-3; CDR3aa: ASRPRDSSYNEQF
abundance: NA; j_gene: TRBJ2-2; v_gene: TRBV7-3; CDR3aa: ASSLQAGYTGELF
abundance: NA; j_gene: TRBJ2-5; v_gene: TRBV11-2; CDR3aa: ASSPRTSGRKETQY
abundance: NA; j_gene: TRBJ2-3; v_gene: TRBV18; CDR3aa: ASSTSRGTSGRALPASTDTQY
abundance: NA; j_gene: TRBJ2-2; v_gene: TRBV28; CDR3aa: ASSLAGWGSGHTGELF
abundance: NA; j_gene: TRBJ2-7; v_gene: TRBV7-2; CDR3aa: ASSLVGGLVYEQY
abundance: NA; j_gene: TRBJ2-3; v_gene: TRBV4-2; CDR3aa: ASSQAASGRGADTQY
abundance: NA; j_gene: TRBJ2-3; v_gene: TRBV6-1; CDR3aa: ASSEGGSRLY
abundance: NA; j_gene: TRBJ2-5; v_gene: TRBV18; CDR3aa: ASSPMGGETQY
abundance: NA; j_gene: TRBJ1-5; v_gene: TRBV30; CDR3aa: AWGRDSNQPQH
abundance: NA; j_gene: TRBJ1-5; v_gene: TRBV6-5; CDR3aa: ASRDSFNQPQH
abundance: NA; j_gene: TRBJ1-1; v_gene: TRBV7-9; CDR3aa: ASSLGDLAF
abundance: once; j_gene: TRBJ2-1; v_gene: TRBV10-2; CDR3aa: ASSVRRNGNNEQF
abundance: NA; j_gene: TRBJ1-4; v_gene: TRBV5-6; CDR3aa: ASSPTGTGREKLF